This T cell receptor beta chain came from a study of Ad26.COV2.S vaccination and SARS-CoV-2 variants. Treatment noted: roughly 19 received Ad26.COV2.S at low or high dose, single or two shots; about 5 received placebo; per-sample allocation not given. Repertoires come from day 63 after the first vaccine or placebo injection. Study-level results: Analyses that measured TCR breadth and depth may have underestimated total T cell responses.

Sequencing was performed with immunoSEQ multiplex PCR; in TCRdb, only in-frame clones are kept and a portion is missing. The sample yields some 400,000 clones, around 91% seen once. V was cut by 0 bases and J by 3 bases, with 9 bases left in between. The CDR3 runs 14 residues. Germline V lookup: CDR1 SGHAT, CDR2 FQNNGV. This clone was observed a single time. Its antigen is currently unknown. V gene TRBV11-2 combines with J gene TRBJ2-7; D gene uncertain. The source material was peripheral blood, sampled in a trial of Ad26.COV2.S vaccine versus placebo. The TCR was taken from a person between 18 and 60 years old who received the Ad26.COV2.S COVID-19 vaccine or a placebo. Here the CDR3 DNA reads TGTGCCAGCAGCTTAGATCTCGGCAGCTACGAGCAGTACTTC. This sequence encodes CASSLDLGSYEQYF.